Below, 24 T cell receptor beta chains from the same sample are listed, as sequenced in a study of blood T cell repertoires in COVID-19. The table came from immunoSEQ multiplex PCR; TCRdb's copy has only in-frame clones and leaves some out. Of about 310,000 clones listed, roughly 90% are singletons. Sequenced sample: PBMCs or T cells enriched from blood (not recorded which). These receptors all stem from a woman aged 18-29 years with acute COVID-19.

The chain has TRBV7-2 and TRBJ1-3; no definite D call. CDR1 SGHTA and CDR2 FQGNSA come from the germline V gene. The CDR3 totals 16 residues. V lost 5 bases and J lost 0, with 14 bases in between. The DNA of the CDR3 is TGTGCCAGCAGCGCTACTCGACTGCCCTCTGGAAACACCATATATTTT. Amino acids: CASSATRLPSGNTIYF.

The chain combines TRBV15 with TRBJ1-4; D uncertain. This CDR3 is built from 15 residues. Germline V gene lookup returns CDR1 LNHNV and CDR2 YYDKDF (reference sequence). The ends were cut back, 5 bases at V and 3 bases at J, with 13 bases in the middle. The CDR3, as DNA: TGTGCCACCAGCTCGCGGACGAGGGCTAATGAAAAACTGTTTTTT. This codes for CATSSRTRANEKLFF.

This clone was seen a handful of times. The rearrangement links TRBV7-9 to TRBJ1-2; no firm D call. The length of the CDR3 is 14 residues. Germline V CDR1 and CDR2: SEHNR, FQNEAQ (reference sequence). V gave up 5 bases and J gave up 2 bases, with 12 bases separating them. CDR3 nucleotides: TGTGCCAGCAGCCACCCGGGTGGCAACTATGGCTACACCTTC. Translating it yields CASSHPGGNYGYTF.

The chain is built from TRBV19 and TRBJ1-2; the match to TRBD1 covers 9 bases. J lost 0 bases, V lost 5 bases, and 10 bases had no gene match. This CDR3 is built from 17 residues. Germline lookup yields CDR1 LNHDA and CDR2 SQIVND (reference sequence). The CDR3 DNA is TGTGCCAGTAGTCCCCGGACAGGGGCTTTAGCTAACTATGGCTACACCTTC. The encoded protein is CASSPRTGALANYGYTF. The variable domain in full, completed from reference TRBV19 and TRBJ1-2, reads DGGITQSPKYLFRKEGQNVTLSCEQNLNHDAMYWYRQDPGQGLRLIYYSQIVNDFQKGDIAEGYSVSREKKESFPLTVTSAQKNPTAFYLCASSPRTGALANYGYTFGSGTRLTVV.

The chain's CDR3 is CASSSLDGDSYYEQYF. DNA for the CDR3: TGTGCCAGCAGTTCCCTTGATGGGGACAGCTACTACGAGCAGTACTTC. The V and J genes are TRBV28 and TRBJ2-7, with 7 bases aligning to TRBD1. V was pared by 4 bases and J by 3 bases, with 12 bases of the junction left unmatched. Germline assignment: CDR1 MDHEN and CDR2 SYDVKM. CDR3 length: 16 residues. The whole variable domain, remainder taken from reference TRBV28 and TRBJ2-7, is DVKVTQSSRYLVKRTGEKVFLECVQDMDHENMFWYRQDPGLGLRLIYFSYDVKMKEKGDIPEGYSVSREKKERFSLILESASTNQTSMYLCASSSLDGDSYYEQYFGPGTRLTVT.

The chain couples TRBV7-3 to TRBJ1-1, with D perhaps TRBD1 (5 bases). Germline lookup yields CDR1 SGHTA and CDR2 FQGTGA. This CDR3 region has 14 residues. Deletions cut 3 bases from V and 2 bases from J, with 10 bases between. The CDR3 sequence: CASSLGGPNTEAFF. The CDR3 DNA reads as TGTGCCAGCAGCTTGGGGGGACCCAACACTGAAGCTTTCTTT.

The rearrangement uses TRBV3-1 (or the pseudogene TRBV3-2) and TRBJ2-1; possibly TRBD2 for D (5 bases). Germline V gives CDR1 LGHDT, CDR2 YNNKEL (reference sequence). The CDR3 has 15 residues. V shed 4 bases and J shed 4 bases, with 14 bases lying between them. Here the CDR3 DNA reads TGTGCCAGCAGCCCCGGGCAGCGGAGGTACAATGAGCAGTTCTTC. This encodes CASSPGQRRYNEQFF.

This chain connects TRBV29-1 to TRBJ2-4; 9 bases line up with TRBD1. CDR1 is SQVTM, CDR2 ANQGSEA, per germline. The CDR3 has 15 residues. V gave up 4 bases and J gave up 5 bases; unmatched junction bases: 9. The CDR3 DNA sequence: TGCAGCGTTGGATCCGGGACAGGGTCTCAAAACATTCAGTACTTC. Protein sequence: CSVGSGTGSQNIQYF.

V gene TRBV29-1 combines with J gene TRBJ2-2; D remains unclear. The V end lost 1 base, the J end lost 4 bases, and 13 bases lay between the germline ends. The germline gives CDR1 SQVTM, CDR2 ANQGSEA. CDR3 length: 15 amino acids. CDR3 coding DNA: TGCAGCGTTGAAGTGGAGCCGGGTTCCACCGGGGAGCTGTTTTTT. Translation gives CSVEVEPGSTGELFF.

This chain links TRBV9 with TRBJ2-5; 7 nucleotides align to TRBD2. V was pared by 2 bases and J by 3 bases, with 1 base of the junction left unmatched. Germline V gives CDR1 SGDLS, CDR2 YYNGEE. This CDR3 contains 13 residues. The CDR3 loop is CASSVGLKETQYF. The CDR3 nucleotides read TGTGCCAGCAGCGTGGGACTAAAAGAGACCCAGTACTTC.

V usage is TRBV4-2 and J usage is TRBJ2-2, with a possible D match to TRBD2 (6 bases). CDR3 length: 16 residues. In germline, CDR1 is LGHNA, CDR2 YNFKEQ. V gave up 1 base and J gave up 4 bases, with 13 bases separating them. CDR3 loop: CASSQAAGLITGELFF. The CDR3 nucleotides are TGTGCCAGCAGCCAAGCCGCGGGACTCATCACCGGGGAGCTGTTTTTT.

The chain has TRBV3-1 (or the pseudogene TRBV3-2) and TRBJ1-4, with D possibly being TRBD1 (5 bases). The CDR3 contains 16 residues. CDR1 is LGHDT and CDR2 is YNNKEL in the germline V gene (reference sequence). The V and J ends lost 1 base and 5 bases respectively, with 14 bases between them. CDR3 sequence (DNA): TGTGCCAGCAGCCAAGGAAACAGGCGCTCGAATGAAAAACTGTTTTTT. It is translated as CASSQGNRRSNEKLFF.

The chain uses TRBV7-3 and TRBJ2-5; TRBD2 matches 7 bases. J lost 4 bases, V lost 2 bases, and 7 bases had no gene match. CDR3 length: 15 residues. Germline CDR1 reads SGHTA; CDR2 reads FQGTGA. The CDR3 nucleotides are TGTGCCAGCAGCTTAGAGGCGGGAGTCGGAGAGACCCAGTACTTC. Its translation is CASSLEAGVGETQYF.

This chain joins TRBV27 and TRBJ1-5, with D maybe TRBD1 (5 bases). CDR1 is MNHEY, CDR2 SMNVEV, per germline (reference sequence). With 3 bases removed from V and 6 bases from J, the gap between germline ends came to 18 bases. CDR3 length: 16 amino acids. CDR3 sequence (DNA): TGTGCCAGCAGTTTCAATTTCGGCTTCGGGGGTCAGCCCCAGCATTTT. The encoded protein is CASSFNFGFGGQPQHF.

V gene TRBV9 combines with J gene TRBJ1-2; 10 positions match TRBD1. This CDR3 has 13 residues. V was clipped by 3 bases and J by 8 bases; unmatched bases: 4. Per the germline V gene, CDR1 is SGDLS and CDR2 is YYNGEE. The CDR3 nucleotides read TGTGCCAGCAGCGAGGGGACAGGGGTCGGCTACACCTTC. It codes for CASSEGTGVGYTF.

This clone was detected once. The rearrangement uses TRBV5-5 and TRBJ1-2, with no clear D. Germline values: CDR1 SGHKS, CDR2 YYEKEE (reference sequence). The CDR3 runs to 14 residues. The V gene lost 4 bases and the J gene lost 5 bases, with 15 bases spanning the gap. The CDR3 loop reads CASSPLGERYGYTF. CDR3 sequence (DNA): TGTGCCAGCAGCCCATTAGGAGAGCGATATGGCTACACCTTC.

The V and J genes are TRBV20-1 and TRBJ1-3, with 7 bases lining up with TRBD1. CDR3 size: 14 residues. Trimming cost V 3 bases and J 5 bases; bases outside gene matches: 7. CDR1 DFQATT and CDR2 SNEGSKA come from the germline V gene (reference sequence). Here the CDR3 DNA reads TGCAGTGCTAGTATGAGGGGGCAGAGAAACACCATATATTTT. It yields the protein CSASMRGQRNTIYF.

In this sample, this clone turned up once. The chain employs TRBV18 and TRBJ1-5; D may be TRBD1 (6 bases). V lost 1 base to trimming and J lost 3 bases, with 19 bases between them. Germline values: CDR1 KGHSH, CDR2 LQKENI. The CDR3 runs 18 residues. CDR3 DNA sequence: TGTGCCAGCTCACCACGGGTGGTAGGCGGGGGCCACAATCAGCCCCAGCATTTT. The encoded protein is CASSPRVVGGGHNQPQHF. Supplemented by reference TRBV18 and TRBJ1-5, the full variable domain reads NAGVMQNPRHLVRRRGQEARLRCSPMKGHSHVYWYRQLPEEGLKFMVYLQKENIIDESGMPKERFSAEFPKEGPSILRIQQVVRGDSAAYFCASSPRVVGGGHNQPQHFGDGTRLSIL.

The chain is built from TRBV28 and TRBJ2-5, with D perhaps TRBD1 (5 bases). V was trimmed by 8 bases and J by 5 bases, leaving 15 bases between them. CDR3 length: 13 amino acids. Germline lookup yields CDR1 MDHEN and CDR2 SYDVKM. The CDR3 is CASDDSYLETQYF. The DNA of the CDR3 is TGTGCCAGCGACGACAGCTACCTGGAGACCCAGTACTTC.

CDR3 sequence reads: CASSFAGGLQPQHF. The CDR3 DNA follows: TGTGCCAGCAGTTTTGCAGGGGGCTTGCAGCCCCAGCATTTT. J is TRBJ1-5 and V is TRBV28; 8 nucleotides align to TRBD1. The V gene end was trimmed by 3 bases and the J gene end by 7 bases; junction bases not matched to a gene: 5. CDR1 is MDHEN, CDR2 SYDVKM, per germline. The CDR3 runs 14 residues.

A single count supports this clone. The chain combines TRBV28 with TRBJ1-5, with D hard to call. Trimming removed 1 base from V and 9 bases from J, with 7 bases in between. The CDR3 consists of 12 residues. CDR1 and CDR2 from the germline V gene are MDHEN and SYDVKM. This chain's CDR3 is CASSLYSLPQHF. The CDR3 nucleotides are TGTGCCAGCAGTTTATATAGTTTGCCCCAGCATTTT.

The V and J genes are TRBV5-4 and TRBJ2-1, with 14 positions matching TRBD2. Germline trimming cut 4 bases from V and 6 bases from J; bases unmatched to any gene: 6. The CDR3 runs 16 residues. Germline V gene sequence: CDR1 SGHNT, CDR2 YYREEE (reference sequence). This CDR3 reads CASSHGGLAGANEQFF. In DNA form, the CDR3 reads TGTGCCAGCAGCCACGGGGGACTAGCGGGAGCCAATGAGCAGTTCTTC.

The rearrangement links TRBV28 to TRBJ2-1, with TRBD2 matching over 11 bases. The CDR3 sequence is 17 residues long. Germline CDR1 MDHEN, CDR2 SYDVKM. The trim removed 2 bases at V and 9 bases at J, leaving 12 bases unmatched. The CDR3 is CASSLHSGRALVGEQFF. The CDR3 DNA sequence: TGTGCCAGCAGTTTACATAGCGGGAGGGCCCTCGTAGGTGAGCAGTTCTTC. Full variable domain (missing parts from reference TRBV28 and TRBJ2-1): DVKVTQSSRYLVKRTGEKVFLECVQDMDHENMFWYRQDPGLGLRLIYFSYDVKMKEKGDIPEGYSVSREKKERFSLILESASTNQTSMYLCASSLHSGRALVGEQFFGPGTRLTVL.

This clone was seen only once. V and J are TRBV28 and TRBJ2-5; D perhaps matches TRBD1 (6 bases). The germline V gene has CDR1 MDHEN and CDR2 SYDVKM. This CDR3 spans 15 amino acids. Trimming shortened V by 2 bases and J by 1 base, and 11 bases separated the two germline ends. This CDR3 is CASSLSRGAQETQYF. The CDR3 coding sequence is TGTGCCAGCAGTTTAAGCAGGGGCGCCCAAGAGACCCAGTACTTC.